These 18 T cell receptor beta chains share one sample of origin, sequenced in a study of T cells after yellow fever vaccination. TCRdb itself ran the 5' RACE reads through MiXCR, one entry per CDR3 protein. Here the sample spans about 630,000 distinct CDR3 sequences, roughly an eighth being singletons. The source was PBMCs, collected on the day of the yellow fever booster vaccination. Every receptor here comes from a man in his thirties or forties who received the YFV17D yellow fever vaccine.

V usage is TRBV5-5 and J usage is TRBJ2-5; D remains ambiguous. This CDR3 spans 13 amino acids. V lost 5 bases to trimming and J lost 1 base, with 9 bases between them. Looked up from germline, CDR1 is SGHKS and CDR2 is YYEKEE (reference sequence). The CDR3: CASRAQVQETQYF. Written as DNA, the CDR3 is TGTGCCAGCAGAGCTCAGGTCCAAGAGACCCAGTACTTC. Combining the CDR3 with reference TRBV5-5 and TRBJ2-5 gives the whole variable domain DAGVTQSPTHLIKTRGQQVTLRCSPISGHKSVSWYQQVLGQGPQFIFQYYEKEERGRGNFPDRFSARQFPNYSSELNVNALLLGDSALYLCASRAQVQETQYFGPGTRLLVL.

The genes are TRBV27 and TRBJ2-2; D possibly corresponds to TRBD1 (5 bases). The V gene's germline CDR1 is MNHEY and CDR2 SMNVEV (reference sequence). The CDR3 loop spans 16 amino acids. The V and J ends lost 0 bases and 3 bases respectively, with 11 bases between them. CDR3 amino acids: CASSLSGQTYTGELFF. CDR3 nucleotides: TGTGCCAGCAGTTTATCAGGACAAACATACACCGGGGAGCTGTTTTTT.

This clonotype has only a few counts. This rearrangement joins TRBV9 to TRBJ1-2; D possibly corresponds to TRBD1 (5 bases). The CDR3 contains 14 residues. Germline values: CDR1 SGDLS, CDR2 YYNGEE. V dropped 0 bases and J dropped 8 bases, with 14 bases sitting between them. The CDR3 here is CASSVEGSGRGYTF. CDR3 coding DNA: TGTGCCAGCAGCGTAGAGGGTTCAGGGCGCGGCTACACCTTC.

This clonotype was detected a few times. Compared with germline, one end of the junction differs, possibly owing to a read error. The chain uses TRBV7-2 and TRBJ1-2, with 10 bases that match TRBD1. The CDR3 extends over 13 amino acids. Germline CDR1 SGHTA, CDR2 FQGNSA. CDR3 in DNA: TGTGCCAGCACCTTAGGGACAGGGGACGGCTACACCTTC. Protein: CASTLGTGDGYTF.

There are a few counts of this clonotype. For the CDR3, the DNA is TGCGCCAGCAGTCTATGTCGGACTAGCGGTTCCTACGAGCAGTACTTC. It is translated as CASSLCRTSGSYEQYF. V is TRBV23-1 and J is TRBJ2-7; TRBD2 agrees at 10 bases. TRBV23-1 is identified as an open reading frame with a role that is uncertain. The CDR3 contains 16 residues. The junction had 7 bases not matched to a gene; V was cut back by 4 bases and J by 1 base.

This clonotype was observed a handful of times. The chain joins TRBV7-9 to TRBJ2-3; 9 bases agree with TRBD1. From germline, CDR1 is SEHNR and CDR2 FQNEAQ (reference sequence). The ends lost 0 bases at V and 4 bases at J; junction bases unmatched: 5. The CDR3 loop spans 16 amino acids. CDR3 region: CASSLAAGQGPDTQYF. The CDR3, as DNA: TGTGCCAGCAGCTTAGCCGCGGGACAGGGTCCAGATACGCAGTATTTT.

This chain links TRBV7-9 with TRBJ1-4; D unresolved. Between the trimmed V and J ends, which lost 2 bases and 4 bases, there was a span of 11 bases. Germline CDR1 is SEHNR and CDR2 is FQNEAQ (reference sequence). This CDR3 region has 15 residues. The DNA of the CDR3 is TGTGCCAGCAGCTTATCGGACCGGTATAATGAAAAACTGTTTTTT. This sequence encodes CASSLSDRYNEKLFF.

V usage is TRBV6-2 or TRBV6-3 and J usage is TRBJ1-2; D might be TRBD1 (5 bases). Looked up from germline, CDR1 is MNHEY and CDR2 is SVGEGT. The germline V and J ends were trimmed by 6 bases and 4 bases, with 9 bases remaining between them. This CDR3 is 12 amino acids long. This CDR3 reads CASRLGAYGYTF. CDR3 DNA: TGTGCCAGCAGGTTAGGGGCCTATGGCTACACCTTC.

V is TRBV6-5 and J is TRBJ1-1; a possible D gene is TRBD1 (6 bases). CDR3 size: 15 residues. Germline values: CDR1 MNHEY, CDR2 SVGAGI. V gave up 4 bases and J gave up 3 bases, with 15 bases separating them. The CDR3 nucleotides read TGTGCCAGCAGTTTCTACAGGGACATGGACACTGAAGCTTTCTTT. It yields the protein CASSFYRDMDTEAFF.

This clonotype has only a few counts. The CDR3 nucleotides are TGTGCCAGCAGCCTTCAGGGGGGTGGAGCCAAAAACATTCAGTACTTC. It translates to CASSLQGGGAKNIQYF. The V and J genes are TRBV7-2 and TRBJ2-4, with D possibly being TRBD1 (7 bases). CDR3 length: 16 amino acids. The germline CDR1 and CDR2 sequences are SGHTA and FQGNSA. The V and J ends lost 5 bases and 0 bases respectively, with 14 bases between them.

CDR3 DNA sequence: TGTGCCAGCAGCTCCAGACCCGGGACCACAAAATACTACGAGCAGTACTTC. This gives the protein CASSSRPGTTKYYEQYF. The rearrangement joins TRBV7-9 to TRBJ2-7; D tentatively fits TRBD1 or TRBD2 (5 bases each). The V gene lost 4 bases and the J gene lost 3 bases, with 22 bases spanning the gap. This CDR3 is built from 17 residues. Germline values: CDR1 SEHNR, CDR2 FQNEAQ (reference sequence). Filled out from reference TRBV7-9 and TRBJ2-7, the complete variable domain reads DTGVSQNPRHKITKRGQNVTFRCDPISEHNRLYWYRQTLGQGPEFLTYFQNEAQLEKSRLLSDRFSAERPKGSFSTLEIQRTEQGDSAMYLCASSSRPGTTKYYEQYFGPGTRLTVT.

This rearrangement joins TRBV12-3 or TRBV12-4 to TRBJ2-1; D not certain. The V gene lost 1 base and the J gene lost 9 bases, with 7 bases spanning the gap. This CDR3 contains 12 residues. The CDR3 DNA reads as TGTGCCAGCAGTTTAGTCTATAGTGAGCAGTTCTTC. It codes for CASSLVYSEQFF.

V is TRBV20-1 and J is TRBJ2-1, with TRBD2 matching over 14 bases. CDR3 length equals 15 residues. The trim removed 1 base at V and 6 bases at J, leaving 2 bases unmatched. Germline-derived CDR1 and CDR2 are DFQATT and SNEGSKA (reference sequence). CDR3 region: CSARAGLAGGNEQFF. The CDR3 coding sequence is TGCAGTGCTAGAGCCGGACTAGCGGGAGGCAATGAGCAGTTCTTC.

The genes are TRBV3-1 and TRBJ2-7; TRBD1 matches 8 bases. Germline V gene data show CDR1 as LGHDT and CDR2 as YNNKEL (reference sequence). The J segment lost 2 bases and the V segment lost 0 bases, leaving 6 bases of the junction unmatched. The CDR3 consists of 16 residues. The chain's CDR3 is CASSQEPPDRAYEQYF. CDR3 nucleotide sequence: TGTGCCAGCAGCCAAGAACCCCCGGACAGGGCCTACGAGCAGTACTTC.

This chain links TRBV6-2 or TRBV6-3 with TRBJ2-2; D remains unclear. This CDR3 is built from 12 residues. The germline CDR1 and CDR2 sequences are MNHEY and SVGEGT. V shed 4 bases and J shed 6 bases, with 6 bases lying between them. For the CDR3, the DNA is TGTGCCAGCAGTTTCGAGGCCGGGGAGCTGTTTTTT. Residues: CASSFEAGELFF.

The chain uses TRBV20-1 and TRBJ1-2; D is unclear. Germline CDR1 reads DFQATT; CDR2 reads SNEGSKA (reference sequence). V was pared by 0 bases and J by 5 bases, with 7 bases between. The CDR3 length is 12 residues. CDR3 nucleotides: TGCAGTGCTAGAGATGGCAGTTATGGCTACACCTTC. Translation gives CSARDGSYGYTF.

The gene calls are TRBV3-1 and TRBJ2-7; TRBD1 or TRBD2 may be the D gene (6 bases each). V lost 1 base to trimming and J lost 1 base, with 11 bases between them. CDR3 size: 15 residues. Germline V CDR1 and CDR2: LGHDT, YNNKEL (reference sequence). The chain's CDR3 is CASSQVGGESYEQYF. The CDR3, as DNA: TGTGCCAGCAGCCAAGTCGGGGGCGAATCCTACGAGCAGTACTTC.

The chain combines TRBV12-3 or TRBV12-4 with TRBJ2-2; 10 nucleotides match TRBD1. Trimming cost V 8 bases and J 5 bases; bases outside gene matches: 8. The CDR3 length is 15 residues. The CDR3 reads CASRRGTGDTGELFF. The CDR3 DNA sequence: TGTGCCAGCCGCCGGGGGACAGGGGATACCGGGGAGCTGTTTTTT.